The 28 T cell receptor beta chains below all came from one sample that was sequenced in a study of cytomegalovirus exposure and HLA in healthy donors. Only in-frame clones appear in the TCRdb table, and some are missing; sequencing was by immunoSEQ multiplex PCR. The sample contains approximately 150,000 clones, approximately 89% of which appear only once. Sequencing was performed on PBMCs. The receptor set was obtained from a man between 18 and 35 years old in good health and CMV-seronegative.

The V call is TRBV2, the J call TRBJ2-7, with TRBD2 matching over 7 bases. The CDR3 runs to 14 residues. The V segment lost 7 bases and the J segment 6 bases; nucleotides outside the gene matches: 12. Germline V gene lookup returns CDR1 SNHLY and CDR2 FYNNEI. The DNA of the CDR3 is TGTGCCAGCAATCACCGGATGGGGGAGGGCGAGCAGTACTTC. Translated, it gives CASNHRMGEGEQYF.

The J gene is TRBJ1-3, the V gene TRBV4-3; 8 nucleotides match TRBD1. The CDR3 is 17 residues long. J lost 2 bases, V lost 3 bases, and 9 bases had no gene match. Germline assignment: CDR1 LGHNA and CDR2 YSLEER. CDR3 sequence reads: CASSHRTGLPAGNTIYF. CDR3 in DNA: TGCGCCAGCAGCCACCGGACAGGGCTCCCGGCTGGAAACACCATATATTTT.

This sequence joins TRBV5-3 and TRBJ2-2; a possible D gene is TRBD1 (6 bases). TRBV5-3 is annotated as an ORF whose role is uncertain. The CDR3 extends over 16 amino acids. V was cut by 1 base and J by 2 bases, with 12 bases left in between. This CDR3 is CARSLSTGPNTGELFF. In nucleotides, the CDR3 is TGTGCCAGAAGCTTGAGTACAGGGCCCAACACCGGGGAGCTGTTTTTT.

The J gene is TRBJ2-7, the V gene TRBV7-8, with TRBD2 matching 7 bases. Germline CDR1 reads SGHVS; CDR2 reads FQNEAQ. The CDR3 spans 14 residues. With 8 bases clipped from V and 0 bases from J, the junction kept 7 bases outside the gene matches. The CDR3 DNA reads as TGTGCCAGCCGTCCGACGGGAGGCTCCTACGAGCAGTACGTC. The encoded protein is CASRPTGGSYEQYV.

This clone was seen just once. The chain couples TRBV7-8 to TRBJ1-2; perhaps TRBD1 as D (5 bases). Germline V gene lookup returns CDR1 SGHVS and CDR2 FQNEAQ. The ends were cut back, 1 base at V and 3 bases at J, with 18 bases in the middle. The CDR3 is made up of 17 amino acids. CDR3 sequence (DNA): TGTGCCAGCAGCTTAGTAGCTTCCCAGGGCGAGTACTATGGCTACACCTTC. Translation gives CASSLVASQGEYYGYTF.

The chain couples TRBV2 to TRBJ1-5; D possibly corresponds to TRBD1 (5 bases). V was clipped by 6 bases and J by 3 bases, with 15 bases between them. The CDR3 is 15 residues long. Germline V gene sequence: CDR1 SNHLY, CDR2 FYNNEI. The CDR3 spells CASRIAWGANQPQHF. The DNA for the CDR3 is TGTGCCAGCAGGATCGCGTGGGGCGCCAATCAGCCCCAGCATTTT.

The gene calls are TRBV9 and TRBJ2-1; the match to TRBD2 covers 8 bases. The ends lost 4 bases at V and 0 bases at J; junction bases unmatched: 9. CDR1 is SGDLS, CDR2 YYNGEE, per germline. The CDR3 runs to 17 residues. CDR3 sequence reads: CASSLRREDHSYNEQFF. The CDR3 bases are TGTGCCAGCAGCCTTCGGCGGGAGGATCACTCCTACAATGAGCAGTTCTTC.

The chain recombines TRBV2 with TRBJ2-2; a weak D match, TRBD2 (5 bases). From germline, CDR1 is SNHLY and CDR2 FYNNEI. CDR3 size: 15 residues. Trimming left V 6 bases short and J 1 base short, with 12 bases between. CDR3 nucleotide sequence: TGTGCCAGCAGAGGGCTAGCCCTGAACACCGGGGAGCTGTTTTTT. Its protein is CASRGLALNTGELFF.

The chain links TRBV27 to TRBJ1-4; 10 positions match TRBD1. Germline loops: CDR1 MNHEY, CDR2 SMNVEV (reference sequence). The CDR3 is 17 amino acids. The ends lost 1 base at V and 5 bases at J; junction bases unmatched: 7. The CDR3, as DNA: TGTGCCAGCAGTTTATTAGGGACAGGGGTACCGAATGAAAAACTGTTTTTT. Protein: CASSLLGTGVPNEKLFF.

The J gene is TRBJ2-7, the V gene TRBV2, with TRBD1 matching over 11 bases. The CDR3 runs to 17 residues. Germline CDR1 and CDR2: SNHLY and FYNNEI. V trimming: 1 base; J trimming: 2 bases; junction bases outside the gene matches: 7. The CDR3 nucleotides read TGTGCCAGCAGTGAAGGGACAGGGGGCCGCCTCACCTACGAGCAGTACGTC. As protein: CASSEGTGGRLTYEQYV.

The gene calls are TRBV9 and TRBJ2-7, with D perhaps TRBD1 (6 bases). Deletions cut 0 bases from V and 2 bases from J, with 12 bases between. Germline V gene lookup returns CDR1 SGDLS and CDR2 YYNGEE. The CDR3 contains 15 residues. The CDR3: CASSVDPQGPYEQYF. Here the CDR3 DNA reads TGTGCCAGCAGCGTAGACCCACAGGGCCCCTACGAGCAGTACTTC.

V is TRBV7-9 and J is TRBJ1-2; D might be TRBD1 (5 bases). Trimming shortened V by 5 bases and J by 6 bases, and 25 bases separated the two germline ends. Germline V gene sequence: CDR1 SEHNR, CDR2 FQNEAQ (reference sequence). CDR3 length equals 17 residues. The CDR3 loop is CASSARARNRDYDGYTF. The CDR3, as DNA: TGTGCCAGCAGCGCCCGAGCGAGGAACCGGGACTATGATGGCTACACCTTC.

In DNA, the CDR3 is TGCAGCGTTGCTGGACAGAATTCCATGAACACTGAAGCTTTCTTT. Translating it yields CSVAGQNSMNTEAFF. The chain links TRBV29-1 to TRBJ1-1; possible D gene TRBD1, 6 bases. CDR1 SQVTM and CDR2 ANQGSEA come from the germline V gene. The CDR3 has 15 amino acids. V lost 4 bases, J lost 0 bases, and 15 bases lay in between.

The rearrangement uses TRBV9 and TRBJ2-1, with TRBD2 matching 9 bases. The germline gives CDR1 SGDLS, CDR2 YYNGEE. The trim removed 1 base at V and 4 bases at J, leaving 3 bases unmatched. This CDR3 has 15 residues. CDR3 coding DNA: TGTGCCAGCAGCGTAAGCGGGAGGTCGTACAATGAGCAGTTCTTC. As protein: CASSVSGRSYNEQFF.

The rearrangement uses TRBV28 and TRBJ2-3; no clear D gene. The CDR3 is made up of 14 amino acids. Looked up from germline, CDR1 is MDHEN and CDR2 is SYDVKM. The V gene lost 1 base and the J gene lost 1 base, with 6 bases spanning the gap. The CDR3 nucleotides are TGTGCCAGCAGTTTATTGCGGCGCACAGATACGCAGTATTTT. Translation gives CASSLLRRTDTQYF. The variable domain in full, with the rest retrieved from reference TRBV28 and TRBJ2-3, is DVKVTQSSRYLVKRTGEKVFLECVQDMDHENMFWYRQDPGLGLRLIYFSYDVKMKEKGDIPEGYSVSREKKERFSLILESASTNQTSMYLCASSLLRRTDTQYFGPGTRLTVL.

The V and J genes are TRBV19 and TRBJ2-1; 12 bases are shared with TRBD2. The J segment lost 5 bases and the V segment lost 7 bases, leaving 12 bases of the junction unmatched. This CDR3 comprises 17 residues. Germline loops: CDR1 LNHDA, CDR2 SQIVND (reference sequence). The CDR3: CASTDLAGGDYDNEQFF. CDR3 coding DNA: TGTGCCAGTACCGATCTAGCGGGGGGGGACTACGACAATGAGCAGTTCTTC.

The chain couples TRBV7-9 to TRBJ2-3; 12 positions match TRBD2. The V gene's germline CDR1 is SEHNR and CDR2 FQNEAQ (reference sequence). Trimming removed 5 bases from V and 0 bases from J; junction bases left unmatched: 12. CDR3 length: 19 residues. CDR3 protein: CASSPPLAGGQRSTDTQYF. The CDR3 DNA is TGTGCCAGCAGCCCACCACTAGCGGGGGGACAGCGTAGCACAGATACGCAGTATTTT.

As DNA, the CDR3 is TGTGCCAGCAGTGGGGTGACAGGGGCAGATACGCAGTATTTT. Amino acids: CASSGVTGADTQYF. The chain uses TRBV2 and TRBJ2-3, with 8 bases lining up with TRBD1. CDR1 and CDR2 (germline): SNHLY, FYNNEI. V was pared by 4 bases and J by 4 bases, with 4 bases of the junction left unmatched. CDR3 length: 14 residues.

The chain combines TRBV9 with TRBJ1-2; 10 bases agree with TRBD1. Germline V CDR1 and CDR2: SGDLS, YYNGEE. The V and J ends lost 3 bases and 2 bases, in that order; junction bases with no gene match: 4. This CDR3 is 15 amino acids long. CDR3 loop: CASSARDRGNYGYTF. CDR3 DNA: TGTGCCAGCAGCGCCCGGGACAGGGGAAACTATGGCTACACCTTC. Looking up the rest from reference TRBV9 and TRBJ1-2 gives the full variable domain: DSGVTQTPKHLITATGQRVTLRCSPRSGDLSVYWYQQSLDQGLQFLIQYYNGEERAKGNILERFSAQQFPDLHSELNLSSLELGDSALYFCASSARDRGNYGYTFGSGTRLTVV.

The chain couples TRBV7-6 to TRBJ2-3; 13 nucleotides match TRBD2. The ends lost 5 bases at V and 6 bases at J; junction bases unmatched: 11. CDR1 is SGHVS, CDR2 FNYEAQ, per germline. This CDR3 comprises 17 residues. As DNA, the CDR3 is TGTGCCAGCAGCAAAGCAAGGACTAGCGGGGGAGGGGATACGCAGTATTTT. Its protein is CASSKARTSGGGDTQYF.

This clone has a single count. The V gene is TRBV4-1, the J gene TRBJ2-5; TRBD1 might be the D (5 bases). The CDR3 runs to 15 residues. V was trimmed by 2 bases and J by 5 bases, leaving 15 bases between them. CDR1 and CDR2 (germline): MGHRA, YSYEKL. DNA of the CDR3: TGCGCCAGCAGCCAAACCCGTGACAGACAGGAGACCCAGTACTTC. Its translation: CASSQTRDRQETQYF.

V is TRBV19 and J is TRBJ2-2, with a tentative D call TRBD1 (5 bases). V lost 4 bases, J lost 6 bases, and 12 bases lay in between. The CDR3 is made up of 14 amino acids. CDR1 and CDR2 from the germline V gene are LNHDA and SQIVND (reference sequence). The CDR3 DNA follows: TGTGCCAGTAGTACAGGGTTAGGAGCCGGGGAGCTGTTTTTT. Translated: CASSTGLGAGELFF.

The V gene is TRBV5-4, the J gene TRBJ2-1, with 11 bases lining up with TRBD2. This CDR3 contains 15 residues. Germline V lookup: CDR1 SGHNT, CDR2 YYREEE (reference sequence). The J segment lost 4 bases and the V segment lost 5 bases, leaving 5 bases of the junction unmatched. The CDR3 protein is CASSQTSGGYNEQFF. CDR3 in DNA: TGTGCCAGCAGTCAAACTAGCGGGGGATACAATGAGCAGTTCTTC.

This clone was detected only once. This chain's CDR3 is CSVEDRDRVAEAFF. The CDR3 DNA reads as TGCAGCGTTGAAGATCGGGACAGGGTTGCTGAAGCTTTCTTT. The rearrangement links TRBV29-1 to TRBJ1-1, with 9 bases lining up with TRBD1. This CDR3 comprises 14 residues. With 0 bases clipped from V and 6 bases from J, the junction kept 5 bases outside the gene matches. Germline lookup yields CDR1 SQVTM and CDR2 ANQGSEA.

The chain uses TRBV9 and TRBJ2-3; 7 nucleotides align to TRBD2. CDR3 length equals 17 residues. In germline, CDR1 is SGDLS, CDR2 YYNGEE. V dropped 4 bases and J dropped 2; count of bases not matched to a gene: 13. The CDR3 nucleotides are TGTGCCAGCAGCCCCTGGGGTTCGGGAGGAACCACAGATACGCAGTATTTT. It encodes CASSPWGSGGTTDTQYF.

The chain joins TRBV30 to TRBJ1-2; TRBD1 might be the D (5 bases). The CDR3 is made up of 12 amino acids. The germline V and J ends were trimmed by 3 bases and 7 bases, with 12 bases remaining between them. CDR1 and CDR2 from the germline V gene are GTSNPN and SVGIG (reference sequence). The CDR3 DNA is TGTGCCTGGAGCTTAGGGGAGGGTGGCTACACCTTC. Its protein is CAWSLGEGGYTF.

This chain joins TRBV5-4 and TRBJ2-2, with 10 bases matching TRBD2. This CDR3 is 15 amino acids long. The ends lost 6 bases at V and 7 bases at J; junction bases unmatched: 9. Germline V gene sequence: CDR1 SGHNT, CDR2 YYREEE (reference sequence). CDR3 bases: TGTGCCAGCAACTCTCTAGCGGGAGTCGACGGGGAGCTGTTTTTT. This gives the protein CASNSLAGVDGELFF.

The count of this clone is one. This CDR3 is also generated by other DNA sequences in the sample. This rearrangement joins TRBV7-2 to TRBJ2-5; 10 nucleotides match TRBD1. V shed 4 bases and J 5 bases; nucleotides not matched to a gene: 4. Germline loops: CDR1 SGHTA, CDR2 FQGNSA. The CDR3 spans 14 residues. The CDR3 DNA sequence: TGTGCCAGCAGCTCCGACAGGGGGCGGGAGACCCAGTACTTC. It translates to CASSSDRGRETQYF.